This TCR beta chain was sequenced for a study of T cell repertoires in cytomegalovirus infection. Across the study: Matching HLA type, along with CMV infection, was indicated by public TCR beta signatures.

Study outcomes and limitations: In two of eight donors, the top clonotype was HLA-C-restricted CMV-specific.

This clonotype has ten or more counts. Its antigen is unidentified. TCRdb redid the calling of the reads with MiXCR, one entry per CDR3 protein. The sample includes about 300,000 distinct CDR3 sequences, around 9.1% seen only once; the top ten take 2% to 3%. V dropped 6 bases and J dropped 3 bases, with 15 bases sitting between them. There are 14 residues in the CDR3. Germline V lookup: CDR1 SQVTM, CDR2 ANQGSEA. This sequence originates from a human donor in good health (CMV status not recorded). Some clones in this sample may be carry-over from other donors' samples. The chain joins TRBV29-1 to TRBJ2-1, with D possibly TRBD1 on 6 matching bases. The sample comprised PBMCs. The CDR3 here is CSVPGTNFYNEQFF. Written as DNA, the CDR3 is TGCAGCGTCCCCGGGACAAATTTCTACAATGAGCAGTTCTTC.